A single sample is the source of the 14 T cell receptor beta chains below, sequenced in a study of T cells after yellow fever vaccination. TCRdb recomputed calls from the 5' RACE reads with MiXCR, one row per CDR3 protein. The sample yields over 150,000 distinct CDR3 sequences, approximately 6.2% seen once. The specimen was CD4+ T cells sorted from PBMCs, collected on the day of the first yellow fever vaccination. These receptors originate from a man between 18 and 35 years old who received the YFV17D yellow fever vaccine.

This clonotype was detected a few times. This chain joins TRBV6-2 or TRBV6-3 and TRBJ1-1, with D perhaps TRBD1 (5 bases). Trimming took 6 bases from V and 5 from J, leaving 10 bases between them. Germline CDR1 reads MNHEY; CDR2 reads SVGEGT. The CDR3 runs to 12 residues. The CDR3 bases are TGTGCCAGCAGCGACGCAGGGACTGAAGCTTTCTTT. Encoded protein: CASSDAGTEAFF.

This clonotype was counted many times. The chain uses TRBV12-3 or TRBV12-4 and TRBJ2-6, with D unclear. This CDR3 has 14 residues. V was shortened by 8 bases and J by 4 bases, with 12 bases between the two germline ends. The chain's CDR3 is CASQRPGGANVLTF. CDR3 nucleotide sequence: TGTGCCAGCCAGCGCCCTGGCGGGGCCAACGTCCTGACTTTC.

The chain uses TRBV6-1 and TRBJ1-5; the D gene is possibly TRBD1 (6 bases). The CDR3 is 12 residues long. V lost 10 bases, J lost 8 bases, and 15 bases lay in between. Germline values: CDR1 MNHNS, CDR2 SASEGT. The CDR3 region has the DNA TGTGCCACCCGCTCACAGGGAAAGCCCCAGCATTTT. Translation gives CATRSQGKPQHF.

This clonotype was recorded a few times. The rearrangement joins TRBV6-2 or TRBV6-3 to TRBJ1-5; maybe TRBD1 (6 bases). Germline-derived CDR1 and CDR2 are MNHEY and SVGEGT. This CDR3 comprises 15 residues. V gave up 6 bases and J gave up 3 bases, with 15 bases separating them. The CDR3 sequence: CASRPPTGFNQPQHF. CDR3 sequence (DNA): TGTGCCAGCAGACCTCCTACAGGGTTCAATCAGCCCCAGCATTTT.

This clonotype was seen many times. V and J are TRBV7-2 and TRBJ1-5; D might be TRBD1 (5 bases). In germline, CDR1 is SGHTA, CDR2 FQGNSA. The CDR3 length is 16 residues. Between the trimmed V and J ends, which lost 1 base and 3 bases, there was a span of 13 bases. CDR3 amino acids: CASSLVGGNTNQPQHF. DNA of the CDR3: TGTGCCAGCAGCTTAGTTGGGGGAAACACCAATCAGCCCCAGCATTTT.

This sequence joins TRBV7-9 and TRBJ2-5; 10 bases fit TRBD2. With 8 bases clipped from V and 3 bases from J, the junction kept 3 bases outside the gene matches. The CDR3 length is 13 residues. The V gene's germline CDR1 is SEHNR and CDR2 FQNEAQ (reference sequence). The CDR3 sequence is CASASGGKETQYF. CDR3 nucleotide sequence: TGTGCCAGCGCTAGCGGGGGAAAAGAGACCCAGTACTTC.

This clonotype showed up many times. The chain links TRBV9 to TRBJ2-5; 10 nucleotides align to TRBD2. The CDR3 spans 16 residues. Germline CDR1 is SGDLS and CDR2 is YYNGEE. V shed 3 bases, J shed 4 bases, and the junction held 9 bases outside the gene matches. As DNA, the CDR3 is TGTGCCAGCAGCGGATCTAGCGGGGGTTGGGGAGAGACCCAGTACTTC. Translated, it gives CASSGSSGGWGETQYF. Full variable domain (rest looked up from reference TRBV9 and TRBJ2-5): DSGVTQTPKHLITATGQRVTLRCSPRSGDLSVYWYQQSLDQGLQFLIQYYNGEERAKGNILERFSAQQFPDLHSELNLSSLELGDSALYFCASSGSSGGWGETQYFGPGTRLLVL.

This chain connects TRBV9 to TRBJ2-3; either TRBD1 or TRBD2 may supply D (6 bases each). CDR1 and CDR2 from the germline V gene are SGDLS and YYNGEE. The CDR3 is 15 residues long. Trimming pared 0 bases from V and 3 bases from J, leaving 11 bases between. The CDR3 region is CASSVAGAITDTQYF. In DNA, the CDR3 is TGTGCCAGCAGCGTAGCGGGGGCGATTACAGATACGCAGTATTTT. The whole variable domain, filled in from reference TRBV9 and TRBJ2-3, reads DSGVTQTPKHLITATGQRVTLRCSPRSGDLSVYWYQQSLDQGLQFLIQYYNGEERAKGNILERFSAQQFPDLHSELNLSSLELGDSALYFCASSVAGAITDTQYFGPGTRLTVL.

This clonotype was counted only a few times. The gene calls are TRBV10-3 and TRBJ1-1; TRBD1 matches 9 bases. This CDR3 is 13 amino acids long. The germline CDR1 and CDR2 sequences are ENHRY and SYGVKD. Trimming cost V 6 bases and J 5 bases; bases outside gene matches: 4. The CDR3 reads CAISLDRGTEAFF. The CDR3 bases are TGTGCCATCAGCCTCGACAGGGGGACTGAAGCTTTCTTT.

This clonotype has a handful of counts. The chain has TRBV5-1 and TRBJ2-7; 8 bases map to TRBD2. The CDR3 sequence is 14 residues long. V was clipped by 4 bases and J by 2 bases; unmatched bases: 5. Germline CDR1 and CDR2: SGHRS and YFSETQ. As DNA, the CDR3 is TGCGCCAGCAGCGACCCTAGCGGGCCCTACGAGCAGTACTTC. Its translation: CASSDPSGPYEQYF. Supplemented by reference TRBV5-1 and TRBJ2-7, the full variable domain reads KAGVTQTPRYLIKTRGQQVTLSCSPISGHRSVSWYQQTPGQGLQFLFEYFSETQRNKGNFPGRFSGRQFSNSRSEMNVSTLELGDSALYLCASSDPSGPYEQYFGPGTRLTVT.

Regarding this clonotype: Because the CDR3 is missing its conserved closing phenylalanine or tryptophan, this is likely a read error. No DNA is shown, since the ends of the CDR3 on it are uncertain; the CDR3 is the one TCRdb lists. The chain is built from TRBV5-1 and TRBJ1-4; TRBD1, the table's D call, was not compared with the DNA. The CDR3 totals 9 residues, both ends included. The germline CDR1 and CDR2 sequences are SGHRS and YFSETQ. The CDR3 loop is CASSLNDSR.

This clonotype has a count of ten or more. CDR3: CASSQALLQTQYF. Here the CDR3 DNA reads TGTGCCAGCAGCCAAGCGCTCCTCCAGACCCAGTACTTC. This chain uses TRBV4-2 with TRBJ2-5; D gene ambiguous. V lost 1 base to trimming and J lost 6 bases, with 9 bases between them. The CDR3 covers 13 residues. CDR1 and CDR2 from the germline V gene are LGHNA and YNFKEQ.

This clonotype was seen many times. The gene calls are TRBV7-3 and TRBJ2-1; TRBD2 agrees at 12 bases. CDR1 is SGHTA and CDR2 is FQGTGA in the germline V gene. The CDR3 is 15 amino acids. V shed 6 bases and J 4 bases; nucleotides not matched to a gene: 4. The CDR3 spells CASSPGTSGYNEQFF. The CDR3 region has the DNA TGTGCCAGCAGTCCCGGGACTAGCGGGTACAATGAGCAGTTCTTC. The whole variable domain, remainder taken from reference TRBV7-3 and TRBJ2-1, is GAGVSQTPSNKVTEKGKYVELRCDPISGHTALYWYRQSLGQGPEFLIYFQGTGAADDSGLPNDRFFAVRPEGSVSTLKIQRTERGDSAVYLCASSPGTSGYNEQFFGPGTRLTVL.

This chain connects TRBV18 to TRBJ1-2; perhaps TRBD1 as D (6 bases). Germline V CDR1 and CDR2: KGHSH, LQKENI. Trimming took off 0 bases at V and 4 bases at J, with 18 bases between the two ends. The CDR3 is made up of 17 amino acids. In nucleotides, the CDR3 is TGTGCCAGCTCACCACCTTCTACGGGGGCTATGGTCTATGGCTACACCTTC. It encodes CASSPPSTGAMVYGYTF.